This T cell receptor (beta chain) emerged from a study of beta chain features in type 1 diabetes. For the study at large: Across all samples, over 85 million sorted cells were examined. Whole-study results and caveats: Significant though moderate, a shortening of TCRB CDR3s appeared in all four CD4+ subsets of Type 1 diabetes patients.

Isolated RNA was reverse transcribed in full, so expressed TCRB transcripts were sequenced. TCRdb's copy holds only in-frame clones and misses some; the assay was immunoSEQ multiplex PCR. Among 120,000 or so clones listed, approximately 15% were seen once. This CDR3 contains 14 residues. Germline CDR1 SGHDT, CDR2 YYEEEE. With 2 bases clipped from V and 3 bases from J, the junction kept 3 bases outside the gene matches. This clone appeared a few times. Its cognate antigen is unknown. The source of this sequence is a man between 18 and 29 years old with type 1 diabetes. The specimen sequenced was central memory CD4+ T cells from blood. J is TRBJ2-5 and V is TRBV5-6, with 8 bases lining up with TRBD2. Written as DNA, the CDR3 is TGTGCCAGCAGCTTCGATAGCGGGAAAGAGACCCAGTACTTC. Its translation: CASSFDSGKETQYF.